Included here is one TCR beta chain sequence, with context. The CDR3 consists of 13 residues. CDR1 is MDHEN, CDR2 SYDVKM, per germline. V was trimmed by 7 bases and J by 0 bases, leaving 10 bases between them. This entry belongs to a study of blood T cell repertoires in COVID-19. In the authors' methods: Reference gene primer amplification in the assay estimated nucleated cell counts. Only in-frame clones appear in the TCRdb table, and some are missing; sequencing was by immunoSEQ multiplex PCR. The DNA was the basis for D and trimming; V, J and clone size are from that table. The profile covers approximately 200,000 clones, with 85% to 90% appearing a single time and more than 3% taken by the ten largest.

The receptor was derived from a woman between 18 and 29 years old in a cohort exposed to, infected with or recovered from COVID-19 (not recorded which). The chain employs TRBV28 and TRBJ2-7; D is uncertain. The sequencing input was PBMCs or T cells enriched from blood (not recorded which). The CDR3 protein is CASNRVFSYEQYF. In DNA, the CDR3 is TGTGCCAGCAACCGGGTCTTCTCCTACGAGCAGTACTTC.